This is a list of T cell receptor beta chains from one sample in a study of metastatic and nonmetastatic thyroid tumors. TCRdb re-analyzed the PCR reads using MiXCR. The sample has fewer than 25,000 clones, 16% seen once. The material sequenced was tumor tissue. These receptors were collected from a female donor with papillary thyroid cancer or a benign thyroid nodule (not recorded which). Some clones in this sample may be carry-over from other donors' samples. Both conserved end residues are trimmed from each CDR3. Fields, in order: CDR3 protein, V gene, D gene, J gene. A D gene is named only where the DNA matches it firmly.

ASTSSSLNEQF,TRBV11-2,-,TRBJ2-1
ASSEELVSSGDLF,TRBV6-1,TRBD2,TRBJ2-2
ASSLARGAYEQY,TRBV7-7,-,TRBJ2-7
ASSLSGKHSANTGELF,TRBV7-8,-,TRBJ2-2
ASSFRQTIEAF,TRBV27,-,TRBJ1-1
ASSTGLGSKPQH,TRBV12-3/TRBV12-4,-,TRBJ1-5
ASRAGVSGANVLT,TRBV2,-,TRBJ2-6
ASTPPGGGLAVDTQY,TRBV6-2/TRBV6-3,-,TRBJ2-3
ASSLCWGSSTYEQY,TRBV28,-,TRBJ2-7
ASSDSKQGSSGNTIY,TRBV25-1,TRBD1,TRBJ1-3
ASSLAPQETQY,TRBV5-4,-,TRBJ2-5
AWSGGSAGNYGYT,TRBV30,-,TRBJ1-2
ASSLGAIWQELSSFGEQY,TRBV5-1,-,TRBJ2-7
ASSPRGGANTEAF,TRBV2,-,TRBJ1-1
ASSLLGFSGNTIY,TRBV28,-,TRBJ1-3
ASSASGYGYT,TRBV2,-,TRBJ1-2
ASSRLGTSGHNEQL,TRBV3-1,TRBD2,TRBJ2-1
ASEVGGTDTQY,TRBV12-5,-,TRBJ2-3
ASSLAGHLNTEAF,TRBV7-2,-,TRBJ1-1
ASSAPGGPGGELF,TRBV7-3,-,TRBJ2-2
ASSLGGGTGEQY,TRBV27,TRBD2,TRBJ2-7
ASSQGGGSSYEQY,TRBV4-1,-,TRBJ2-7
SATPRVGPNTEDF,TRBV20-1,-,TRBJ1-1
ASSPTQLNTEAF,TRBV18,-,TRBJ1-1
ASSTDGYNEQF,TRBV5-5,-,TRBJ2-1
ASSGTGGFGGYT,TRBV5-6,TRBD1,TRBJ1-2
SVGQGRDQPQH,TRBV29-1,TRBD1,TRBJ1-5
ASSFGQGQGEKLF,TRBV5-1,TRBD1,TRBJ1-4
ASSYRLARLRAERQF,TRBV6-2/TRBV6-3,-,TRBJ2-1
ASSNGLTNNEQF,TRBV27,-,TRBJ2-1
VSSLHGAKIGGTQH,TRBV12-3/TRBV12-4,-,TRBJ2-5
ASSFSRGWADTQY,TRBV5-4,-,TRBJ2-3
ASSYLGGFQETQY,TRBV11-2,-,TRBJ2-5
ASSEDWGGEGSNQPQH,TRBV4-2,-,TRBJ1-5
ASSPVLKGKEDGYT,TRBV7-9,-,TRBJ1-2
ASSFGQGSEAF,TRBV27,TRBD1,TRBJ1-1
ASSQGTGIEKLF,TRBV6-1,TRBD1,TRBJ1-4
ASSLPPSYDQY,TRBV27,-,TRBJ2-7